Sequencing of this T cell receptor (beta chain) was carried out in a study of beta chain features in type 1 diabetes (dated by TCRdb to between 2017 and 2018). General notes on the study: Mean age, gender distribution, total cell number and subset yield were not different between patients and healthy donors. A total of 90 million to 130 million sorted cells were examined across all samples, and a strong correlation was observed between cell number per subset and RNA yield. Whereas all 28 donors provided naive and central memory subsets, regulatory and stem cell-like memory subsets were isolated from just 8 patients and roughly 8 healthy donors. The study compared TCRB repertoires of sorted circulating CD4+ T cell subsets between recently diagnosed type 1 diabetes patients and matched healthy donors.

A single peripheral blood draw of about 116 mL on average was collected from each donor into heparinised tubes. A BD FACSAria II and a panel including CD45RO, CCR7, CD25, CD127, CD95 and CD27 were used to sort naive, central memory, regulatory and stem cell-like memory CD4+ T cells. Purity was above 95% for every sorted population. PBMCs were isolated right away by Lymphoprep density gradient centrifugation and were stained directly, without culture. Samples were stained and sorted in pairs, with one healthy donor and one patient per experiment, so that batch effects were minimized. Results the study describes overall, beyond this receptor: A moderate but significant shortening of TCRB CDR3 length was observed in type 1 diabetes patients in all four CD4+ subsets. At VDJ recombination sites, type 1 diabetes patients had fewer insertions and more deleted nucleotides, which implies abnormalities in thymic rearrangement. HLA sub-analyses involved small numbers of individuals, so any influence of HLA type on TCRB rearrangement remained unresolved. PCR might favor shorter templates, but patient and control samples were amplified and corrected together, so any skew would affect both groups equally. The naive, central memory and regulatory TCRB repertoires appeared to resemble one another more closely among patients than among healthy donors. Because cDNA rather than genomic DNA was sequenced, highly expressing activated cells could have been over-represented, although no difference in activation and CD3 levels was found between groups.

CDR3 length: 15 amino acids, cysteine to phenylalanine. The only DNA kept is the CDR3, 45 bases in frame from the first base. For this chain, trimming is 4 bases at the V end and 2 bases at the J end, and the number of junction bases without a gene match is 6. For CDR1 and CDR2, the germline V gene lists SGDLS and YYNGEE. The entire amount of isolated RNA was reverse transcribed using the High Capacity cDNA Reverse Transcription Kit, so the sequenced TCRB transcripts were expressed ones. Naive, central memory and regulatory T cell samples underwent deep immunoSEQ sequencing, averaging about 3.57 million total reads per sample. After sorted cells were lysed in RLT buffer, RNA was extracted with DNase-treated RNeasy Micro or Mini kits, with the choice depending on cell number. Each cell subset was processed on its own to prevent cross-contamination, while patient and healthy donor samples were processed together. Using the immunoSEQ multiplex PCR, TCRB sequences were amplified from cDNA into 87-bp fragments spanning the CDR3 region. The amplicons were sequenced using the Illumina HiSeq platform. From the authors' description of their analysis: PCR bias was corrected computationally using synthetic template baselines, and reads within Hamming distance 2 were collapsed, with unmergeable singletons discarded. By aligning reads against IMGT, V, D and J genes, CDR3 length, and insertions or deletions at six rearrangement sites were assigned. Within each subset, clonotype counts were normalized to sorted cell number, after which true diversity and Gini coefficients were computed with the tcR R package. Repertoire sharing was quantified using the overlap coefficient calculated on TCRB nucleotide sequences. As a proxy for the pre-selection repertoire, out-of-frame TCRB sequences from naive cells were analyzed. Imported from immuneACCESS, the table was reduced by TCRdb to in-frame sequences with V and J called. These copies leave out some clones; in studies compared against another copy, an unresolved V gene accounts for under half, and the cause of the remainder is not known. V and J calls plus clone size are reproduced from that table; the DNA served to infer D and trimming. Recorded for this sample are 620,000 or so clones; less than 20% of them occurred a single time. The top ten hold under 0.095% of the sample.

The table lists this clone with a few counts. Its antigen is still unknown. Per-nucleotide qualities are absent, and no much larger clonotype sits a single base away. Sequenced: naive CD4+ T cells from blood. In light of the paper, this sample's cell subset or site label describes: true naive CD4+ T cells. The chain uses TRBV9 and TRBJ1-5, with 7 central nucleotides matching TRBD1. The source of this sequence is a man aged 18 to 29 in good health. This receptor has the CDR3 CASSSTGFGNQPQHF. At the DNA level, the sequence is TGTGCCAGCAGCTCGACAGGGTTTGGCAATCAGCCCCAGCATTTT.